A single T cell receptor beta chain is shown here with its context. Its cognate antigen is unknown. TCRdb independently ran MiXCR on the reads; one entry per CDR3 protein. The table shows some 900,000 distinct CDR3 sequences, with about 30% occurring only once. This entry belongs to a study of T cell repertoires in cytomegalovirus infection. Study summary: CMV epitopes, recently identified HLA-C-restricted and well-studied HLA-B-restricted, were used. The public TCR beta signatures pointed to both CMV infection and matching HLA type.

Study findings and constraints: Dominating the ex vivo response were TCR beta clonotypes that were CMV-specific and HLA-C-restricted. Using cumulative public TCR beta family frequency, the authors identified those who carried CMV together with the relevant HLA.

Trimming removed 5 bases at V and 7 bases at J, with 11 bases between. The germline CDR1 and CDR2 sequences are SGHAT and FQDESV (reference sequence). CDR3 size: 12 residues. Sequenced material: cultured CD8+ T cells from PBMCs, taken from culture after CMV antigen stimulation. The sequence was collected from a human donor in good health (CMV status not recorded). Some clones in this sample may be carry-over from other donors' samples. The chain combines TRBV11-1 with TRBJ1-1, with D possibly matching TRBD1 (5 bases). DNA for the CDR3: TGTGCCAGCAGCCCCGAACAGGTTGAAGCTTTCTTT. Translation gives CASSPEQVEAFF.